The T cell receptor beta chain described here comes from a study of cytomegalovirus exposure and HLA in healthy donors. Overall study results and limits: Sequencing had likely introduced a cluster of highly shared sequence variants as an artifact. Another analysis was done later, and it associated roughly 15,000 TCR beta sequences with HLA alleles at 0.05 false discovery rate.

Note on this clone: Its antigen is undetermined.

The PCR made use of 60 Vbeta and 13 Jbeta primers. The data were produced by immunoSEQ multiplex PCR, yet TCRdb's version contains in-frame clones alone and is incomplete. There are about 140,000 clones in the sample; about 78% occur only once, and 3.5% to 4% lies in the top ten. CDR1 and CDR2 from the germline V gene are LGHNT and FRNRAP. The CDR3 covers 17 residues. Deletions cut 0 bases from V and 0 bases from J, with 12 bases between. The sample comprised PBMCs. This chain uses TRBV12-5 with TRBJ1-5; D is unclear. The receptor was derived from a man younger than 30 in good health and CMV-seronegative. The CDR3 coding sequence is TGTGCTAGTGGTTTGGTAATCACAGATTATAGCAATCAGCCCCAGCATTTT. This sequence encodes CASGLVITDYSNQPQHF.